Sequencing of this TCR beta chain was carried out in a study of T cell changes during pregnancy in multiple sclerosis. There are 18 residues in the CDR3. Per germline, CDR1 SNHLY and CDR2 FYNNEI. Losses at the gene ends were 3 bases for V and 6 bases for J; bases not matched to a gene: 12. Data came from immunoSEQ multiplex PCR; TCRdb stores just in-frame clones and leaves some out. The sample gives 30,000 to 45,000 clones, around 91% of which show up once; approximately 11% is in the top ten. This clonotype originated in a female donor with multiple sclerosis, enrolled in a pregnancy study. The V gene is TRBV2, the J gene TRBJ2-2; the match to TRBD2 covers 11 bases. Sequencing used CD8+ T cells from peripheral blood mononuclear cells, obtained in the third trimester of pregnancy. The CDR3 DNA reads TGTGCCAGCAGTGAGGGTCTCTATAGCGGGGGGGCCTCCGGGGAGCTGTTTTTT. Residues: CASSEGLYSGGASGELFF.